Presented here are 20 T cell receptor beta chains from one specimen sequenced in a study of T cell responses to AZD1222 COVID-19 vaccine. Data came from immunoSEQ multiplex PCR; TCRdb stores just in-frame clones and leaves some out. The sample carries 250,000 to 300,000 clones, 90% to 95% recorded once. This specimen was peripheral blood, taken 28 days after the second AZD1222 dose. The receptors derive from an adult who received the AZD1222 COVID-19 vaccine.

The chain uses TRBV7-2 and TRBJ2-7; 8 bases are a match to TRBD2. Germline CDR1 SGHTA, CDR2 FQGNSA. With 4 bases clipped from V and 1 base from J, the junction kept 6 bases outside the gene matches. This CDR3 has 15 residues. CDR3 region: CASSSGTRGSYEQYF. Here the CDR3 DNA reads TGTGCCAGCAGCTCCGGGACTAGAGGGTCCTACGAGCAGTACTTC.

The chain combines TRBV7-3 with TRBJ1-1; no clear D. Germline V gene data show CDR1 as SGHTA and CDR2 as FQGTGA. This CDR3 spans 13 amino acids. V lost 3 bases and J 2 bases, leaving 7 bases between the germline ends. CDR3 nucleotide sequence: TGTGCCAGCAGCTTCCGACCTAACACTGAAGCTTTCTTT. Residues: CASSFRPNTEAFF.

The rearrangement links TRBV7-9 to TRBJ1-1; D is undetermined. CDR1 and CDR2 (germline): SEHNR, FQNEAQ (reference sequence). V dropped 8 bases and J dropped 4 bases, with 20 bases sitting between them. This CDR3 spans 15 amino acids. The CDR3 loop is CASGSEVSRVTEAFF. The CDR3 nucleotides read TGTGCCAGCGGGTCCGAGGTTTCAAGGGTCACTGAAGCTTTCTTT.

This clone was counted once. The chain combines TRBV19 with TRBJ2-3; TRBD2 aligns across 8 bases. CDR3 length: 13 amino acids. With V trimmed by 5 bases and J by 3 bases, 1 base remained unmatched. CDR1 is LNHDA and CDR2 is SQIVND in the germline V gene (reference sequence). The CDR3 region is CASSERETDTQYF. The CDR3 nucleotides read TGTGCCAGTAGTGAGCGGGAGACAGATACGCAGTATTTT.

The rearrangement links TRBV2 to TRBJ1-1; TRBD1 matches 11 bases. Germline V gives CDR1 SNHLY, CDR2 FYNNEI. The CDR3 covers 15 residues. V lost 6 bases and J lost 1; bases outside the gene matches: 4. In nucleotides, the CDR3 is TGTGCCAGCAGGAGGGACAGGGGGTGGAACACTGAAGCTTTCTTT. This gives the protein CASRRDRGWNTEAFF.

This clone was seen only once. The chain recombines TRBV10-3 with TRBJ2-2; D is uncertain. The CDR3 totals 15 residues. V lost 3 bases to trimming and J lost 4 bases, with 12 bases between them. CDR1 and CDR2 (germline): ENHRY, SYGVKD. The CDR3 sequence is CAISDSRDGTGELFF. In DNA, the CDR3 is TGTGCCATCAGTGACAGTCGAGATGGCACCGGGGAGCTGTTTTTT.

V is TRBV28 and J is TRBJ1-5; D is undetermined. The CDR3 loop spans 13 amino acids. Germline V lookup: CDR1 MDHEN, CDR2 SYDVKM. V was trimmed by 3 bases and J by 6 bases, leaving 9 bases between them. CDR3: CASSLGRRQPQHF. The CDR3 DNA reads TGTGCCAGCAGTTTGGGTAGACGTCAGCCCCAGCATTTT. The variable domain in full, with the rest retrieved from reference TRBV28 and TRBJ1-5, is DVKVTQSSRYLVKRTGEKVFLECVQDMDHENMFWYRQDPGLGLRLIYFSYDVKMKEKGDIPEGYSVSREKKERFSLILESASTNQTSMYLCASSLGRRQPQHFGDGTRLSIL.

The rearrangement uses TRBV5-1 and TRBJ1-2; 8 bases fit TRBD1. V lost 4 bases to trimming and J lost 2 bases; unmatched junction nucleotides: 4. Germline-derived CDR1 and CDR2 are SGHRS and YFSETQ. CDR3 size: 14 residues. Here the CDR3 reads CASSQGQGNYGYTF. The DNA for the CDR3 is TGCGCCAGCAGCCAAGGACAGGGAAACTATGGCTACACCTTC.

The chain joins TRBV2 to TRBJ1-1, with a tentative D call TRBD1 (5 bases). CDR3 length equals 13 residues. Between the trimmed V and J ends, which lost 4 bases and 5 bases, there was a span of 11 bases. Germline values: CDR1 SNHLY, CDR2 FYNNEI. The CDR3 loop is CASSVEEGTEAFF. CDR3 DNA: TGTGCCAGCAGTGTTGAAGAGGGGACTGAAGCTTTCTTT.

This sequence joins TRBV5-1 and TRBJ1-2; D is undetermined. Per germline, CDR1 SGHRS and CDR2 YFSETQ. The CDR3 is made up of 12 amino acids. V was shortened by 6 bases and J by 6 bases, with 12 bases between the two germline ends. CDR3 coding DNA: TGCGCCAGCACCGAGGGTGGAAATGGCTACACCTTC. As protein: CASTEGGNGYTF.

V usage is TRBV18 and J usage is TRBJ1-1; the match to TRBD1 covers 9 bases. With 6 bases clipped from V and 5 bases from J, the junction kept 16 bases outside the gene matches. Germline V gives CDR1 KGHSH, CDR2 LQKENI. The CDR3 consists of 17 residues. CDR3 in DNA: TGTGCCAGCTCCCTTGAGCAGGGGTACAGGGGGCGAACTGAAGCTTTCTTT. Translating gives CASSLEQGYRGRTEAFF.

This clone came up once. The rearrangement links TRBV20-1 to TRBJ2-7; D remains ambiguous. CDR1 is DFQATT and CDR2 is SNEGSKA in the germline V gene (reference sequence). The V and J ends lost 7 bases and 6 bases respectively, with 13 bases between them. The CDR3 sequence is 11 residues long. The CDR3 protein is CSGEGSGEQYF. For the CDR3, the DNA is TGCAGTGGGGAAGGGTCGGGCGAGCAGTACTTC.

This clone was counted once. The chain combines TRBV6-5 with TRBJ1-2, with a possible D match to TRBD1 (5 bases). This CDR3 comprises 15 residues. Germline V gives CDR1 MNHEY, CDR2 SVGAGI. V lost 6 bases and J 6 bases, leaving 20 bases between the germline ends. CDR3 in amino acids: CASSRGGYDQNGYTF. As DNA, the CDR3 is TGTGCCAGCAGCCGCGGGGGTTACGACCAAAATGGCTACACCTTC.

This clone has only one observation. This sequence joins TRBV6-5 and TRBJ1-2; the D gene is possibly TRBD1 (5 bases). The CDR3 totals 12 residues. Germline CDR1 is MNHEY and CDR2 is SVGAGI. Trimming left V 10 bases short and J 5 bases short, with 14 bases between. The CDR3 protein is CATYGRGYGYTF. CDR3 in DNA: TGTGCCACGTACGGAAGGGGTTATGGCTACACCTTC.

The genes are TRBV28 and TRBJ2-7, with D possibly TRBD1 on 6 matching bases. This CDR3 region has 14 residues. The germline V gene has CDR1 MDHEN and CDR2 SYDVKM. Trimming removed 8 bases at V and 1 base at J, with 15 bases between. CDR3 protein: CASAPGHVSYEQYF. As DNA, the CDR3 is TGTGCCAGCGCGCCGGGACACGTGTCCTACGAGCAGTACTTC. The full variable domain, its missing parts supplied by reference TRBV28 and TRBJ2-7, is DVKVTQSSRYLVKRTGEKVFLECVQDMDHENMFWYRQDPGLGLRLIYFSYDVKMKEKGDIPEGYSVSREKKERFSLILESASTNQTSMYLCASAPGHVSYEQYFGPGTRLTVT.

This clone has a handful of counts. The chain employs TRBV5-1 and TRBJ2-2; D unresolved. The germline V and J ends were trimmed by 4 bases and 4 bases, with 5 bases remaining between them. The CDR3 covers 12 residues. CDR1 is SGHRS and CDR2 is YFSETQ in the germline V gene. The DNA for the CDR3 is TGCGCCAGCAGCCCCCCCACCGGGGAGCTGTTTTTT. It specifies CASSPPTGELFF.

This clone came up a few times. The chain recombines TRBV5-4 with TRBJ2-7; D uncertain. This CDR3 comprises 12 residues. The germline gives CDR1 SGHNT, CDR2 YYREEE (reference sequence). Between the trimmed V and J ends, which lost 3 bases and 6 bases, there was a span of 10 bases. CDR3 bases: TGTGCCAGCAGCTCTGGGCGGCGCGAGCAGTACTTC. Its translation: CASSSGRREQYF.

The chain links TRBV19 to TRBJ1-6; no clear D. The length of the CDR3 is 12 residues. CDR1 LNHDA and CDR2 SQIVND come from the germline V gene (reference sequence). Trimming took off 2 bases at V and 7 bases at J, with 3 bases between the two ends. The CDR3 bases are TGTGCCAGTAGTATACTAAATTCACCCCTCCACTTT. Its translation is CASSILNSPLHF.

J is TRBJ1-1 and V is TRBV28; D is possibly TRBD1 (6 bases). Germline CDR1 MDHEN, CDR2 SYDVKM. The CDR3 is 14 amino acids. V was cut by 4 bases and J by 0 bases, with 9 bases left in between. CDR3 DNA: TGTGCCAGCAGTTCAGGGACATTGAACACTGAAGCTTTCTTT. Translated, it gives CASSSGTLNTEAFF.

V is TRBV5-4 and J is TRBJ2-1; TRBD2 matches at 7 bases. CDR1 is SGHNT, CDR2 YYREEE, per germline (reference sequence). The CDR3 contains 15 residues. Trimming cost V 3 bases and J 5 bases; bases outside gene matches: 8. The CDR3 coding sequence is TGTGCCAGCAGCTCTAAGCGGGAACAAGACAATGAGCAGTTCTTC. Its protein product is CASSSKREQDNEQFF.